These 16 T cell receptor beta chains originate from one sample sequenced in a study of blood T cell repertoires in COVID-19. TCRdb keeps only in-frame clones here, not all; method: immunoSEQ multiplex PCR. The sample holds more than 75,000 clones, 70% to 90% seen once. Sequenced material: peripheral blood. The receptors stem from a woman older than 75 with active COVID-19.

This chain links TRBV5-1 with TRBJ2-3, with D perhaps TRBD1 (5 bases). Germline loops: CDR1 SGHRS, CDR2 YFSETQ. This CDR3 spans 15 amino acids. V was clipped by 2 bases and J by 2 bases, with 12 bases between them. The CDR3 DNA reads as TGCGCCAGCAGCTTCGGTGACAGCTCCACAGATACGCAGTATTTT. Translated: CASSFGDSSTDTQYF. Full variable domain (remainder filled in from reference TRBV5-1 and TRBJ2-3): KAGVTQTPRYLIKTRGQQVTLSCSPISGHRSVSWYQQTPGQGLQFLFEYFSETQRNKGNFPGRFSGRQFSNSRSEMNVSTLELGDSALYLCASSFGDSSTDTQYFGPGTRLTVL.

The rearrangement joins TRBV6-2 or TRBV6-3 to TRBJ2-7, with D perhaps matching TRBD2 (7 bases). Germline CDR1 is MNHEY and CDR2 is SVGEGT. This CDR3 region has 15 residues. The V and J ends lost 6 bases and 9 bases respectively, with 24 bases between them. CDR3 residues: CASSPNLGGTSGQYF. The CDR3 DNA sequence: TGTGCCAGCAGCCCGAACCTCGGGGGGACAAGTGGGCAGTACTTC.

CDR3 residues: CAISELGGDGYTF. DNA of the CDR3: TGTGCCATCAGTGAGTTAGGGGGCGATGGCTACACCTTC. The chain recombines TRBV10-3 with TRBJ1-2; 7 bases map to TRBD1. Germline CDR1 ENHRY, CDR2 SYGVKD. CDR3 length: 13 residues. The trim removed 1 base at V and 6 bases at J, leaving 2 bases unmatched.

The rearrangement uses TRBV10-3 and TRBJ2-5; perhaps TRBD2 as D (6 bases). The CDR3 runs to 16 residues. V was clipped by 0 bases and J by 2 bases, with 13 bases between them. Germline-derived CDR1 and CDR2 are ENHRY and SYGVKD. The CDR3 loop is CAISESDLSGQETQYF. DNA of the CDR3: TGTGCCATCAGTGAGTCGGATCTTAGCGGTCAAGAGACCCAGTACTTC.

This CDR3 is CASSQPPNSGIYEQYF. CDR3 nucleotides: TGTGCCAGCAGTCAACCCCCTAATAGCGGGATCTACGAGCAGTACTTC. The chain uses TRBV9 and TRBJ2-7, with TRBD2 matching 8 bases. V gave up 5 bases and J gave up 3 bases; unmatched junction bases: 13. Germline V gene data show CDR1 as SGDLS and CDR2 as YYNGEE. This CDR3 contains 16 residues.

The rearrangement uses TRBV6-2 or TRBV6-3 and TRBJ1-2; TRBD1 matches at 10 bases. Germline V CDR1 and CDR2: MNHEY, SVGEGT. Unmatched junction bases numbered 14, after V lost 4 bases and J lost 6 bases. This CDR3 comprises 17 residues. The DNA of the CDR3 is TGTGCCAGCAGTTCCCCGACCCAAGACAGGGGGCTGGATGGCTACACCTTC. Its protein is CASSSPTQDRGLDGYTF.

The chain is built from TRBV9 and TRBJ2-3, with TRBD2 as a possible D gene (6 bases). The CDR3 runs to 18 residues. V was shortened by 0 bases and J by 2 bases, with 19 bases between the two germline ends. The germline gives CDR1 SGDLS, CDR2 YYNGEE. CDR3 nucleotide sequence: TGTGCCAGCAGCGTAGCGGGCGTGGGGACTGGGGCCACAGATACGCAGTATTTT. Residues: CASSVAGVGTGATDTQYF.

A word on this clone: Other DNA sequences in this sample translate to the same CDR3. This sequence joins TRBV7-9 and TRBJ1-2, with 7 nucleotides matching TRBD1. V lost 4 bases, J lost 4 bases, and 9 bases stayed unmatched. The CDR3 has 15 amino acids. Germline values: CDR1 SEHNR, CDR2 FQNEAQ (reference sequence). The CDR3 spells CASSSADRVPYGYTF. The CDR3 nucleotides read TGTGCCAGCAGCTCCGCCGACAGGGTGCCCTATGGCTACACCTTC.

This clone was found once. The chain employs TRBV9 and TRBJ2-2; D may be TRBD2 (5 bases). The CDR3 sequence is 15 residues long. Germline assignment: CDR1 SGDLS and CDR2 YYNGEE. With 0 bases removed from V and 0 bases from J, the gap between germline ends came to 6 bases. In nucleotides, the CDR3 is TGTGCCAGCAGCGTAGTTAGCGCGAACACCGGGGAGCTGTTTTTT. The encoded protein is CASSVVSANTGELFF.

CDR3 in DNA: TGTGCCAGCAGCTGGGGGGGGGCTAATGAAAAACTGTTTTTT. Translation gives CASSWGGANEKLFF. The chain couples TRBV3-1 (or the pseudogene TRBV3-2) to TRBJ1-4; D perhaps matches TRBD1 (5 bases). The V gene lost 5 bases and the J gene lost 3 bases, with 10 bases spanning the gap. From germline, CDR1 is LGHDT and CDR2 YNNKEL (reference sequence). The CDR3 spans 14 residues.

This CDR3 reads CASSLAGGAGNTEAFF. CDR3 in DNA: TGTGCCAGCAGCTTAGCCGGCGGGGCGGGAAACACTGAAGCTTTCTTT. The chain employs TRBV13 and TRBJ1-1, with D maybe TRBD1 (5 bases). The CDR3 sequence is 16 residues long. Trimming removed 1 base at V and 2 bases at J, with 14 bases between. CDR1 is PRHDT and CDR2 is FYEKMQ in the germline V gene (reference sequence). The entire variable domain, with the rest obtained from reference TRBV13 and TRBJ1-1, is as follows: AAGVIQSPRHLIKEKRETATLKCYPIPRHDTVYWYQQGPGQDPQFLISFYEKMQSDKGSIPDRFSAQQFSDYHSELNMSSLELGDSALYFCASSLAGGAGNTEAFFGQGTRLTVV.

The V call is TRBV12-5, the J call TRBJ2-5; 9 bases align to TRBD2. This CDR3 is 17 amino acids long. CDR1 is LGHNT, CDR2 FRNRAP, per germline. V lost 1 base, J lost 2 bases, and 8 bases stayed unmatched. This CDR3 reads CASGLGVASGIQETQYF. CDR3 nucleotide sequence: TGTGCTAGTGGTTTGGGGGTCGCTAGCGGGATTCAAGAGACCCAGTACTTC.

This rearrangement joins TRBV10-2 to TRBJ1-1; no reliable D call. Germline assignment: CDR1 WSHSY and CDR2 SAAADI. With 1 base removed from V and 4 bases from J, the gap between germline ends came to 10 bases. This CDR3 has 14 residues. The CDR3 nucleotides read TGCGCCAGCAGTGAGTTCTATCGTGGCACTGAAGCTTTCTTT. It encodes CASSEFYRGTEAFF.

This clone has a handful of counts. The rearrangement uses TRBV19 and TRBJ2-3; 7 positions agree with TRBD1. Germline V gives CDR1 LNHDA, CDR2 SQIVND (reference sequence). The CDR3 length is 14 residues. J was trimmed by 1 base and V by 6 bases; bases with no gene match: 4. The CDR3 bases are TGTGCCAGTAGAAGGACAGGCGGCACAGATACGCAGTATTTT. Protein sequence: CASRRTGGTDTQYF.

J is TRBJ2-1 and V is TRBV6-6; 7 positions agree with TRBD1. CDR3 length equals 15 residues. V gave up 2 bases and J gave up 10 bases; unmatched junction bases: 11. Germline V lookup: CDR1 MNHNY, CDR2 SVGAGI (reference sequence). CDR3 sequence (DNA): TGTGCCAGCAGTTACCATTTGCCAGACAGGGTCGAGCAGTTCTTC. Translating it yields CASSYHLPDRVEQFF.

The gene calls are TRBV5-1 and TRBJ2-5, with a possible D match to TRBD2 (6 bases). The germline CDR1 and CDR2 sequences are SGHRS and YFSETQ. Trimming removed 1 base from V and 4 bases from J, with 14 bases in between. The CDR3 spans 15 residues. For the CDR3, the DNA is TGCGCCAGCAGCTTGATGGGAGGACTCGGAGAGACCCAGTACTTC. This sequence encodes CASSLMGGLGETQYF.